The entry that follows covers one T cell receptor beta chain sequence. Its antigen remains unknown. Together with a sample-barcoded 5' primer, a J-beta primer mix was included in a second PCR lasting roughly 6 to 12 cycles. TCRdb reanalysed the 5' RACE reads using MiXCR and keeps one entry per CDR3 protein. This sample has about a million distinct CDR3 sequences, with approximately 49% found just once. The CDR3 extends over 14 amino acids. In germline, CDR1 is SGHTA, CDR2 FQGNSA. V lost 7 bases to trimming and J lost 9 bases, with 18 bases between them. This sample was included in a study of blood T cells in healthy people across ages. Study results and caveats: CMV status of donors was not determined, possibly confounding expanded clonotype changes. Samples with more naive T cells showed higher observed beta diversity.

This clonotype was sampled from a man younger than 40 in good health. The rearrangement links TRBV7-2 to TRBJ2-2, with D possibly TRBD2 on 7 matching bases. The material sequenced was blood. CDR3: CASTFRGGGRELFF. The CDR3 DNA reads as TGTGCCAGCACCTTTAGGGGGGGTGGCCGGGAGCTGTTTTTT.